This T cell receptor (beta chain) stems from a study of patients and donors after allogeneic stem cell transplantation. Trimming took 4 bases from V and 5 from J, leaving 6 bases between them. Looked up from germline, CDR1 is SQVTM and CDR2 is ANQGSEA. The CDR3 is made up of 10 amino acids. TCRdb reprocessed the RT-PCR reads via MiXCR and lists one record per CDR3 protein. The sample shows 45,000 to 65,000 distinct CDR3 sequences, 10% to 15% of them seen only once. This sequence originates from a human donor who was either an allogeneic HSCT recipient or a stem cell or donor lymphocyte infusion donor (not recorded which). It is not recorded whose cells these are; they may come from a transplant donor. Sequencing was carried out using blood, either unsorted or a sorted T cell fraction (not recorded which). The V and J genes are TRBV29-1 and TRBJ2-7; D not certain. The CDR3 DNA is TGCAGCGTTGTCGGGCACGAGCAGTACTTC. Its protein is CSVVGHEQYF.